What follows are 2 T cell receptor beta chains derived from one specimen sequenced in a study of blood T cell repertoires in COVID-19. The repertoire was sequenced with immunoSEQ multiplex PCR; TCRdb's copy has only in-frame clones and lacks some. The sample lists roughly 380,000 clones, about 88% occurring once. What was sequenced was peripheral blood. All receptors derive from a woman between 35 and 50 years old with COVID-19, enrolled during active disease.

The chain employs TRBV5-5 and TRBJ1-5; D gene uncertain. V dropped 4 bases and J dropped 3 bases, with 8 bases sitting between them. Germline CDR1 reads SGHKS; CDR2 reads YYEKEE (reference sequence). This CDR3 is 13 amino acids long. This CDR3 is CASSPVANQPQHF. Written as DNA, the CDR3 is TGTGCCAGCAGCCCAGTAGCCAATCAGCCCCAGCATTTT.

CDR3 in amino acids: CASSRNSGQDSEAFF. The CDR3 bases are TGTGCCAGCAGCCGGAATAGTGGGCAGGACTCTGAAGCTTTCTTT. The chain has TRBV2 and TRBJ1-1; D unclear. The CDR3 consists of 15 residues. The germline V gene has CDR1 SNHLY and CDR2 FYNNEI. V was cut by 6 bases and J by 6 bases, with 20 bases left in between.